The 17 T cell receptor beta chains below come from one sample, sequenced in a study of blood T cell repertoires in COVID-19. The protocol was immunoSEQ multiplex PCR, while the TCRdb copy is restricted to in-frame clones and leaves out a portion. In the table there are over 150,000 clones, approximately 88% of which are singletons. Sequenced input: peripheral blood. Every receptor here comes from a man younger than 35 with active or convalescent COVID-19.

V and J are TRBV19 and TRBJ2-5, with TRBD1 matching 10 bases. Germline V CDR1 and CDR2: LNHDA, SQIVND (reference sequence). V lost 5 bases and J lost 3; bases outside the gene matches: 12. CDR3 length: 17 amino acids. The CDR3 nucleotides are TGTGCCAGTAGTGTCCCAACCGGGACAGGGGAAAAAGAGACCCAGTACTTC. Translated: CASSVPTGTGEKETQYF. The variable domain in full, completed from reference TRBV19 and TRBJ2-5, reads DGGITQSPKYLFRKEGQNVTLSCEQNLNHDAMYWYRQDPGQGLRLIYYSQIVNDFQKGDIAEGYSVSREKKESFPLTVTSAQKNPTAFYLCASSVPTGTGEKETQYFGPGTRLLVL.

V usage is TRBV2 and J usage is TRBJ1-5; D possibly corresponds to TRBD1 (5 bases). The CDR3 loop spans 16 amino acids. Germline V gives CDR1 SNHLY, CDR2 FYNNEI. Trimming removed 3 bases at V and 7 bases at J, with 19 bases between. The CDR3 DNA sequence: TGTGCCAGCAGTGATTGGGGTAGAAGGGGAGGCCAGCCCCAGCATTTT. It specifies CASSDWGRRGGQPQHF.

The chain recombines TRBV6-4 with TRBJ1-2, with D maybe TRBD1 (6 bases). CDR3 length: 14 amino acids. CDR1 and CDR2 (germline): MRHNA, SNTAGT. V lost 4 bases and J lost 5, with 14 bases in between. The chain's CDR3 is CASSGADRGYGYTF. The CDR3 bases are TGTGCCAGCAGTGGCGCGGACAGAGGTTATGGCTACACCTTC.

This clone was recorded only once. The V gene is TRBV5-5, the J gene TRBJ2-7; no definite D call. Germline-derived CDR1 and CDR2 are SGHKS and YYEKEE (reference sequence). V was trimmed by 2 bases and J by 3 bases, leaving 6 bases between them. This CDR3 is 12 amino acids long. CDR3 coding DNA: TGTGCCAGCAGCTTAGAGTTCTACGAGCAGTACTTC. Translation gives CASSLEFYEQYF.

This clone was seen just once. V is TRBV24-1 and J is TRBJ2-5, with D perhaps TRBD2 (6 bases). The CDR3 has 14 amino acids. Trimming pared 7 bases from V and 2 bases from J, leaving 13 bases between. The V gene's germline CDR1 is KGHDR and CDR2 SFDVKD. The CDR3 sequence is CATRGRPGQETQYF. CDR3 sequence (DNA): TGTGCCACCAGAGGGAGGCCGGGGCAAGAGACCCAGTACTTC.

CDR3 loop: CATSDGQPNTQYF. CDR3 nucleotides: TGTGCCACCAGTGACGGACAGCCCAATACGCAGTATTTT. The chain employs TRBV24-1 and TRBJ2-3; tentative D call: TRBD1 (6 bases). V shed 4 bases and J shed 7 bases, with 11 bases lying between them. The CDR3 length is 13 residues. Germline V lookup: CDR1 KGHDR, CDR2 SFDVKD.

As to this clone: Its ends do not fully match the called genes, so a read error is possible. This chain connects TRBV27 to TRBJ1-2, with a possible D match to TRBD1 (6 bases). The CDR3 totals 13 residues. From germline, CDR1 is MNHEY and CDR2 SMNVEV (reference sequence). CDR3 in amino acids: CANSLQGGYGYTF. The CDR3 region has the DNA TGTGCCAACAGTTTACAGGGAGGCTATGGCTACACCTTC.

DNA of the CDR3: TGTGCCAGCAGCACTGGGGGGAATGAGCAGTTCTTC. Protein: CASSTGGNEQFF. The chain uses TRBV11-2 and TRBJ2-1; tentatively, D is TRBD2 (6 bases). The CDR3 sequence is 12 residues long. Germline CDR1 and CDR2: SGHAT and FQNNGV. V gave up 5 bases and J gave up 7 bases, with 9 bases separating them.

CDR3 in amino acids: CASDGGEGSGNTIYF. The CDR3 DNA is TGTGCCAGCGACGGAGGGGAAGGGTCTGGAAACACCATATATTTT. The chain uses TRBV6-5 and TRBJ1-3; tentative D call: TRBD1 (5 bases). CDR3 size: 15 residues. Trimming removed 8 bases from V and 1 base from J, with 15 bases in between. Looked up from germline, CDR1 is MNHEY and CDR2 is SVGAGI.

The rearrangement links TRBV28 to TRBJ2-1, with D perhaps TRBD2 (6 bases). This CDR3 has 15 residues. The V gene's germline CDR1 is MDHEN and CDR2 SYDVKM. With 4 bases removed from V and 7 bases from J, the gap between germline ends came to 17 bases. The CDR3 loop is CASSSYSGGWNEQFF. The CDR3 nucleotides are TGTGCCAGCAGTTCCTACTCCGGAGGGTGGAATGAGCAGTTCTTC.

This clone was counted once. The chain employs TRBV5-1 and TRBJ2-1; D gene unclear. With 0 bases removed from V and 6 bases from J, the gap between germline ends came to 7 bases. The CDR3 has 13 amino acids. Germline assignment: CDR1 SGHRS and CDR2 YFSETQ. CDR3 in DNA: TGCGCCAGCAGCTTGGCCGGAGTCAATGAGCAGTTCTTC. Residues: CASSLAGVNEQFF.

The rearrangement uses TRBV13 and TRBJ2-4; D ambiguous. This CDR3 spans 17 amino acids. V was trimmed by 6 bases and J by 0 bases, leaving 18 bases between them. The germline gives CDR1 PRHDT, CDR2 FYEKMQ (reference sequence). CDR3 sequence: CASRSRSGAEAKNIQYF. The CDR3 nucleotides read TGTGCCAGCAGATCCCGAAGTGGTGCGGAAGCCAAAAACATTCAGTACTTC.

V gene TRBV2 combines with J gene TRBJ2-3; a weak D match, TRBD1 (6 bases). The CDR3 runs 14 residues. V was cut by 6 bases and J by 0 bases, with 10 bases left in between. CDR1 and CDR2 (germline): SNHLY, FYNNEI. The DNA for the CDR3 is TGTGCCAGCAGGAACAGGGAAAGCACAGATACGCAGTATTTT. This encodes CASRNRESTDTQYF.

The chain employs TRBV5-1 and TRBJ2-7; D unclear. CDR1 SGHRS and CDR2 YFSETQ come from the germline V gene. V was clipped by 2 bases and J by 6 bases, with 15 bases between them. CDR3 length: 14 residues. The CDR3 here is CASSLGTVSREQYF. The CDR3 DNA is TGCGCCAGCAGCTTAGGAACAGTCTCCCGCGAGCAGTACTTC.

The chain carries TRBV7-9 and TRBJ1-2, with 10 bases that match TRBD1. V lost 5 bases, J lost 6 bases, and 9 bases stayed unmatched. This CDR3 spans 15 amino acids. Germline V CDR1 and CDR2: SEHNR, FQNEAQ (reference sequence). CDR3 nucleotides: TGTGCCAGCAGCAGACTAGGGACAGGGGAGCATGGCTACACCTTC. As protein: CASSRLGTGEHGYTF.

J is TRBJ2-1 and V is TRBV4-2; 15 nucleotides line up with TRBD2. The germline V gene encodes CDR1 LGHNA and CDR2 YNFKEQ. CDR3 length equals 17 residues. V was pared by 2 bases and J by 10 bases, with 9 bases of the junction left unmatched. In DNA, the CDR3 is TGTGCCAGCAGCCAAAAGACCGGGACTAGCGGGGGGCTGGAGCAGTTCTTC. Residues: CASSQKTGTSGGLEQFF.

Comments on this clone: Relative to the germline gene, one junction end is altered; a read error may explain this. The CDR3 reads CASSRNRYSEQFF. Written as DNA, the CDR3 is TGTGCCAGCAGCAGAAATCGATACAGTGAGCAGTTCTTC. The V gene is TRBV28, the J gene TRBJ2-1; D not certain. The length of the CDR3 is 13 residues. CDR1 MDHEN and CDR2 SYDVKM come from the germline V gene.